Listed below are T cell receptor beta chains from one sample, sequenced in a study of beta chain features in type 1 diabetes. Profiled with immunoSEQ multiplex PCR; TCRdb holds only in-frame clones, not every one. The data show tens of thousands of clones, under 35% seen once. Sequencing input: stem cell memory CD4+ T cells from blood. These receptors were obtained from a woman between 18 and 30 years old in good health. The conserved cysteine and the conserved F or W are not part of the CDR3 here. The D gene is left open where the match is weak. Only some rows state a clone size, as once, few, many or a class for expanded clones.

D: TRBD1; size: few; J: TRBJ1-2; V: TRBV5-8; CDR3: ASSSLFTTGEYGYT
D: .; size: .; J: TRBJ2-5; V: TRBV6-6; CDR3: ASSYRLQETQY
D: .; size: .; J: TRBJ2-2; V: TRBV19; CDR3: ASSILGRAGELF
D: TRBD1; size: .; J: TRBJ1-2; V: TRBV4-1; CDR3: ASSQDEGADYGYT
D: TRBD1; size: .; J: TRBJ2-1; V: TRBV5-4; CDR3: ASSRDRGGNEQF
D: TRBD2; size: few; J: TRBJ2-7; V: TRBV6-1; CDR3: SGASGSVTYEQY
D: .; size: few; J: TRBJ1-1; V: TRBV6-1; CDR3: AVDNPNTEAF
D: TRBD1; size: .; J: TRBJ2-7; V: TRBV6-5; CDR3: ASSYSGTGHYEQY
D: .; size: few; J: TRBJ1-5; V: TRBV7-2; CDR3: ASSSTAGGPNQPQH
D: .; size: .; J: TRBJ2-3; V: TRBV5-6; CDR3: ASVHRGPLDTDTQY
D: .; size: few; J: TRBJ1-1; V: TRBV5-1; CDR3: ATKEGEGNTEAF
D: .; size: few; J: TRBJ1-1; V: TRBV7-2; CDR3: ASSLAHGGWTEAF
D: TRBD2; size: .; J: TRBJ2-7; V: TRBV30; CDR3: AWSQTSGGGEQY
D: .; size: .; J: TRBJ1-5; V: TRBV7-2; CDR3: ASSLGGSSQPQH
D: TRBD2; size: .; J: TRBJ2-1; V: TRBV18; CDR3: ASSPSGSFSEQF